The 13 T cell receptor beta chains below were found in one sample sequenced in a study of beta chain features in type 1 diabetes. The antigens of these receptors remain unknown. Whole-study findings and limits: Moderate yet significant TCRB CDR3 shortening was seen in Type 1 diabetes patients in all four CD4+ subsets.

The authors reverse transcribed all of the isolated RNA, so sequencing captured expressed TCRB transcripts. Sequencing was performed with immunoSEQ multiplex PCR; in TCRdb, only in-frame clones are kept and a portion is missing. This table has about 340,000 clones, approximately 12% appearing once. Sequencing was done on a sample of naive CD4+ T cells from blood. Receptors originate from a woman between 18 and 29 years old with type 1 diabetes.

This clone was counted between two and nine times. The chain links TRBV7-9 to TRBJ1-1, with TRBD1 identical over 7 bases. After removal of 2 bases from V and 1 base from J, the junction contained 7 bases not matched to a gene. The germline V gene has CDR1 SEHNR and CDR2 FQNEAQ (reference sequence). This CDR3 has 16 amino acids. The CDR3 protein is CASSLSYRGGNTEAFF. DNA for the CDR3: TGTGCCAGCAGCTTATCCTACAGGGGAGGGAACACTGAAGCTTTCTTT. The whole variable domain, filled in from reference TRBV7-9 and TRBJ1-1, reads DTGVSQNPRHKITKRGQNVTFRCDPISEHNRLYWYRQTLGQGPEFLTYFQNEAQLEKSRLLSDRFSAERPKGSFSTLEIQRTEQGDSAMYLCASSLSYRGGNTEAFFGQGTRLTVV.

V gene TRBV15 combines with J gene TRBJ1-1; 7 bases are shared with TRBD1. The J segment lost 7 bases and the V segment lost 2 bases, leaving 7 bases of the junction unmatched. The CDR3 is 14 amino acids. From germline, CDR1 is LNHNV and CDR2 YYDKDF (reference sequence). The CDR3 region has the DNA TGTGCCACCAGCAGATCGGTACAGGGGAGTGAAGCTTTCTTT. This encodes CATSRSVQGSEAFF.

The gene calls are TRBV4-3 and TRBJ1-5, with 8 bases that match TRBD1. J lost 6 bases, V lost 4 bases, and 11 bases had no gene match. CDR1 and CDR2 (germline): LGHNA, YSLEER. The CDR3 totals 16 residues. The CDR3 is CASSLDAGQGGQPQHF. CDR3 in DNA: TGCGCCAGCAGCCTCGACGCCGGACAGGGTGGTCAGCCCCAGCATTTT.

Worth noting for this clone: In this CDR3 the conserved last residue, phenylalanine or tryptophan, is missing, so a read error is likely. Because the CDR3's place on the DNA is in doubt, the DNA is left out and the CDR3 is given as listed by TCRdb. V is TRBV12-5 and J is TRBJ2-7; the D segment call TRBD2 is taken from the table without a DNA check. The CDR3 region is 10 residues in length, termini included. Germline values: CDR1 LGHNT, CDR2 FRNRAP. CDR3 sequence: CASGLVDLNP.

This clone was counted a few times. The CDR3 bases are TGCGCCAGCAGCTTGGGGCCGACAGGGGCTGGGGCCAACGTCCTGACTTTC. Translation: CASSLGPTGAGANVLTF. The chain combines TRBV5-1 with TRBJ2-6, with 8 bases lining up with TRBD1. The CDR3 sequence is 17 residues long. V lost 0 bases to trimming and J lost 2 bases; unmatched junction nucleotides: 4. Germline CDR1 SGHRS, CDR2 YFSETQ.

This clone was counted only a few times. The chain uses TRBV10-3 and TRBJ2-3, with TRBD2 matching 8 bases. Per germline, CDR1 ENHRY and CDR2 SYGVKD. Germline trimming cut 7 bases from V and 3 bases from J; bases unmatched to any gene: 12. This CDR3 is 16 amino acids long. The CDR3, as DNA: TGTGCCATCACCGGAAGCGGGAGTGAGAGAACAGATACGCAGTATTTT. This encodes CAITGSGSERTDTQYF.

In this sample, this clone turned up a few times. This chain joins TRBV4-3 and TRBJ2-1; the match to TRBD2 covers 12 bases. With V trimmed by 4 bases and J by 7 bases, 8 bases remained unmatched. Per the germline V gene, CDR1 is LGHNA and CDR2 is YSLEER. This CDR3 is 16 amino acids long. The CDR3 region has the DNA TGCGCCAGCAGCCTGGAGACTAGCGGGAGAAGGAATGAGCAGTTCTTC. Translation gives CASSLETSGRRNEQFF.

The chain uses TRBV30 and TRBJ2-3, with 12 bases matching TRBD2. The CDR3 consists of 17 residues. The trim removed 5 bases at V and 1 base at J, leaving 10 bases unmatched. Germline V gene sequence: CDR1 GTSNPN, CDR2 SVGIG (reference sequence). CDR3 protein: CAWDRVRTSGGTDTQYF. The CDR3 DNA reads as TGTGCCTGGGACAGGGTTCGGACTAGCGGGGGCACAGATACGCAGTATTTT.

In its sample, this clone was seen a few times. The chain joins TRBV15 to TRBJ2-7, with D tentatively TRBD2 (5 bases). There are 15 residues in the CDR3. The V end lost 6 bases, the J end lost 2 bases, and 17 bases lay between the germline ends. Germline CDR1 LNHNV, CDR2 YYDKDF (reference sequence). The CDR3, as DNA: TGTGCCACCAGTCCTTGGGTCACCGGGGCCTACGAGCAGTACTTC. Protein: CATSPWVTGAYEQYF.

This clone was observed a few times. The chain recombines TRBV5-1 with TRBJ2-3; possible D gene TRBD2, 5 bases. This CDR3 has 14 amino acids. Germline CDR1 is SGHRS and CDR2 is YFSETQ. V was shortened by 6 bases and J by 1 base, with 12 bases between the two germline ends. CDR3 loop: CASKVLRGTDTQYF. Here the CDR3 DNA reads TGCGCCAGCAAGGTTCTGAGGGGCACAGATACGCAGTATTTT.

This clone has only a few counts. The chain uses TRBV6-5 and TRBJ1-2; D gene uncertain. The length of the CDR3 is 14 residues. Trimming pared 2 bases from V and 7 bases from J, leaving 14 bases between. Germline V lookup: CDR1 MNHEY, CDR2 SVGAGI. The CDR3 sequence is CASSYDGGYGGYTF. The CDR3 DNA reads TGTGCCAGCAGTTACGATGGAGGGTACGGTGGCTACACCTTC.

Details on this clone: Other DNA variants within this sample encode the same CDR3. This sequence joins TRBV18 and TRBJ2-5; perhaps TRBD1 as D (6 bases). The V end was cut by 0 bases, the J end by 4 bases, with 9 bases between. This CDR3 has 14 residues. Germline V lookup: CDR1 KGHSH, CDR2 LQKENI. This chain's CDR3 is CASSPPAGAETQYF. For the CDR3, the DNA is TGTGCCAGCTCACCACCGGCAGGGGCAGAGACCCAGTACTTC.

The rearrangement uses TRBV7-2 and TRBJ1-5; D gene ambiguous. The V end lost 5 bases, the J end lost 1 base, and 12 bases lay between the germline ends. The germline V gene encodes CDR1 SGHTA and CDR2 FQGNSA. The length of the CDR3 is 15 residues. The CDR3: CASSMWTGSNQPQHF. CDR3 DNA sequence: TGTGCCAGCAGCATGTGGACGGGGAGCAATCAGCCCCAGCATTTT.